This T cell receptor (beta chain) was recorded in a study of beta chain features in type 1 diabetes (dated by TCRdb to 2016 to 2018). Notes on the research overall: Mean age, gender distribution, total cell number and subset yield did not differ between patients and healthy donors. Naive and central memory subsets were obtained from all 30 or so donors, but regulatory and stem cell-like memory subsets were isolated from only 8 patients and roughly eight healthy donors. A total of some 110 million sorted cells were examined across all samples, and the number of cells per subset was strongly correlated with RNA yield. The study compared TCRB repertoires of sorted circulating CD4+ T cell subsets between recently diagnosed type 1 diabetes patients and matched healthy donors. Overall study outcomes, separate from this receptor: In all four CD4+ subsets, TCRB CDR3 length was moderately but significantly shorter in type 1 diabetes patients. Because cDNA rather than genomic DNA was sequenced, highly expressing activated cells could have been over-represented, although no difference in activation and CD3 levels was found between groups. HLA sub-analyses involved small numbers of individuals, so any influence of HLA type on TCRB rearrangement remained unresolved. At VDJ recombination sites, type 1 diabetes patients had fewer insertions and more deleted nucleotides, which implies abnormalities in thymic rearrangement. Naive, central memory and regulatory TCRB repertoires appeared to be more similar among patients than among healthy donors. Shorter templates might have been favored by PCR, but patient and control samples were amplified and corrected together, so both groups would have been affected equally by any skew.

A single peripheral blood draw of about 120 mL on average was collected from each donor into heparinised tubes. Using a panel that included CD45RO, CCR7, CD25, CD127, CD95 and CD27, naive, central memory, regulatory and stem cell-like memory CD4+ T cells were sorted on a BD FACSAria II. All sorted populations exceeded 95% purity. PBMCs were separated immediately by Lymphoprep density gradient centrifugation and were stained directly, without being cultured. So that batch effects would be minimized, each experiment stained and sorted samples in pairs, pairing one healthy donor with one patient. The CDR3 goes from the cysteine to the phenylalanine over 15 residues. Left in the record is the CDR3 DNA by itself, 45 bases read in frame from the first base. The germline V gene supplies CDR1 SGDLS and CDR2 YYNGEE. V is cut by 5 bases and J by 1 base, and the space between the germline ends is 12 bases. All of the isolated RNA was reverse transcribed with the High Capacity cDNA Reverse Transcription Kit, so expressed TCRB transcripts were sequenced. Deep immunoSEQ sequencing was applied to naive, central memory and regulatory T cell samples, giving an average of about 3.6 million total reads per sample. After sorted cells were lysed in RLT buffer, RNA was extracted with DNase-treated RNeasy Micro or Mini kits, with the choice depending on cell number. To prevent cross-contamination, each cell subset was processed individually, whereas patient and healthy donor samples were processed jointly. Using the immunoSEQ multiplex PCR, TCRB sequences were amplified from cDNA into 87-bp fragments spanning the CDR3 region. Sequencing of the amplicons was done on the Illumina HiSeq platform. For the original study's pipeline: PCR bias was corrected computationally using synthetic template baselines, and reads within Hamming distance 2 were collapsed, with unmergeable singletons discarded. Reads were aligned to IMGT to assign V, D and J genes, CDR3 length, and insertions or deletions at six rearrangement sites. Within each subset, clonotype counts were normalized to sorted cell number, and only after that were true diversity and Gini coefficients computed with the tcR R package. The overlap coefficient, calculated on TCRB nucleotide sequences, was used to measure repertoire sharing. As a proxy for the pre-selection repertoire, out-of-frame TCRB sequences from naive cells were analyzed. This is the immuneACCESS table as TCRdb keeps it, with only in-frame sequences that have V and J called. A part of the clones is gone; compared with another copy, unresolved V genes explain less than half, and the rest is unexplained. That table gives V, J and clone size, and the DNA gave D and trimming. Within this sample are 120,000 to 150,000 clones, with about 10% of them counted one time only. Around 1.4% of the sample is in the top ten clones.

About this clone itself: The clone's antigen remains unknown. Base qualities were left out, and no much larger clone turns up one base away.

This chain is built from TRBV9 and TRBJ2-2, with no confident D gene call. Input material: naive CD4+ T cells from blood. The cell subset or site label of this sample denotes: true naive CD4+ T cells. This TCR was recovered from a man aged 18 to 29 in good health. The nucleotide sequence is TGTGCCAGCAGTCCCCAGGTCCTGAACACCGGGGAGCTGTTTTTT. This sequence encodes CASSPQVLNTGELFF.